The 4 T cell receptor beta chains below come from one sample, sequenced in a study of blood T cells in healthy people across ages. Through a sample-barcoded 5' primer and a J-beta primer mix, a second PCR was run for roughly 7 to 11 cycles. TCRdb processed the 5' RACE reads anew with MiXCR; each CDR3 protein has one entry. Here the sample spans about 830,000 distinct CDR3 sequences, roughly 64% being singletons. The sample consisted of blood. The origin of the receptors is a man between 25 and 39 years old in good health.

This clonotype was seen a single time. The genes are TRBV9 and TRBJ2-1; the D call may be TRBD1 or TRBD2 (5 bases each). Trimming took off 0 bases at V and 5 bases at J, with 12 bases between the two ends. Germline CDR1 is SGDLS and CDR2 is YYNGEE. The CDR3 is made up of 15 amino acids. CDR3 sequence reads: CASSVGGVLNNEQFF. The CDR3 DNA is TGTGCCAGCAGCGTAGGAGGGGTCCTAAACAATGAGCAGTTCTTC.

The chain recombines TRBV20-1 with TRBJ2-3; 12 bases are a match to TRBD2. Germline trimming cut 5 bases from V and 6 bases from J; bases unmatched to any gene: 9. The germline CDR1 and CDR2 sequences are DFQATT and SNEGSKA (reference sequence). The CDR3 runs 15 residues. CDR3 in amino acids: CSAVPTSGSRDTQYF. CDR3 nucleotide sequence: TGCAGTGCTGTCCCGACTAGCGGGAGCAGGGATACGCAGTATTTT.

The chain combines TRBV5-8 with TRBJ1-6; D is perhaps TRBD1 (5 bases). Trimming pared 4 bases from V and 10 bases from J, leaving 15 bases between. This CDR3 region has 14 residues. Per germline, CDR1 SGHTS and CDR2 YDEGEE. The DNA for the CDR3 is TGTGCCAGCAGCAGGGACTTCCAAGGCTCACCCCTCCACTTT. Translation gives CASSRDFQGSPLHF.

V usage is TRBV28 and J usage is TRBJ2-1; 7 nucleotides agree with TRBD1. The germline V gene has CDR1 MDHEN and CDR2 SYDVKM. This CDR3 comprises 14 residues. V lost 3 bases to trimming and J lost 6 bases; unmatched junction nucleotides: 5. CDR3 region: CASSLPTGINEQFF. Written as DNA, the CDR3 is TGTGCCAGCAGTTTGCCGACAGGGATCAATGAGCAGTTCTTC.